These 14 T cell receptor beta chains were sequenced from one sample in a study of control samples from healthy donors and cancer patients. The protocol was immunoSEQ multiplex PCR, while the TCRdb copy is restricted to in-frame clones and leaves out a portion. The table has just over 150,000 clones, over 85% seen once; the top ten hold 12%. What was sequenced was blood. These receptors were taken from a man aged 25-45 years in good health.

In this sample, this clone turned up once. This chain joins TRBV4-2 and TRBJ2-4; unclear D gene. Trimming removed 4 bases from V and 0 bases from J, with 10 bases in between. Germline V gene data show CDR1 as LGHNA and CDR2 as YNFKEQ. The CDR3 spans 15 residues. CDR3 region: CASSPEPLAKNIQYF. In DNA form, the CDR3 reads TGTGCCAGCAGCCCCGAGCCTTTAGCCAAAAACATTCAGTACTTC.

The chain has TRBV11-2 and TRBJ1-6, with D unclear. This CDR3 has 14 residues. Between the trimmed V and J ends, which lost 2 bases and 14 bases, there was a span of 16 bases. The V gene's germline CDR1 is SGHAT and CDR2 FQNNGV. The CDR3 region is CASSLWLGERALHF. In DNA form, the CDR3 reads TGTGCCAGCAGCTTATGGCTCGGGGAGAGGGCCCTCCACTTT.

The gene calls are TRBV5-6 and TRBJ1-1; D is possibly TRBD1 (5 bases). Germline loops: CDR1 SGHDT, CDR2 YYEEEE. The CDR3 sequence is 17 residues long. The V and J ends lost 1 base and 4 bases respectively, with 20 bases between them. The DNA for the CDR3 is TGTGCCAGCAGCTTGCGGCCTGACTGGGGTGGGGGCACTGAAGCTTTCTTT. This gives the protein CASSLRPDWGGGTEAFF.

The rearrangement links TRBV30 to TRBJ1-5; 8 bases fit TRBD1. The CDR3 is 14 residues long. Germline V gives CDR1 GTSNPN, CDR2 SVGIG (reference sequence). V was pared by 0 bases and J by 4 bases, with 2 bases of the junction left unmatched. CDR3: CAWSVGDRNQPQHF. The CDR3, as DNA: TGTGCCTGGAGTGTAGGGGACAGGAATCAGCCCCAGCATTTT.

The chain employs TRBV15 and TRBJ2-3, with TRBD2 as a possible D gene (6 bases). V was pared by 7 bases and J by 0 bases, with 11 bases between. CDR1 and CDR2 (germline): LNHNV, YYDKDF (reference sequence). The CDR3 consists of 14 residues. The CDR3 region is CATTKRASTDTQYF. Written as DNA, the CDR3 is TGTGCCACCACCAAGCGGGCCAGCACAGATACGCAGTATTTT.

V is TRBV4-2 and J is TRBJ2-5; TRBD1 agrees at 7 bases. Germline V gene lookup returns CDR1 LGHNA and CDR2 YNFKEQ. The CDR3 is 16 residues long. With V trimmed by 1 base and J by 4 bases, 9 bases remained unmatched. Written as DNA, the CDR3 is TGTGCCAGCAGCCAAGCCTTAGACAGGGAATTAGAGACCCAGTACTTC. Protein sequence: CASSQALDRELETQYF.

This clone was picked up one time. As DNA, the CDR3 is TGTGCCAGCAGCTCTCCCCTGAGCGGGAGAAAGGTCACCGGGGAGCTGTTTTTT. Translating it yields CASSSPLSGRKVTGELFF. The V call is TRBV13, the J call TRBJ2-2; the match to TRBD2 covers 8 bases. The CDR3 is 18 residues long. Germline V gives CDR1 PRHDT, CDR2 FYEKMQ (reference sequence). The junction had 14 bases not matched to a gene; V was cut back by 4 bases and J by 4 bases.

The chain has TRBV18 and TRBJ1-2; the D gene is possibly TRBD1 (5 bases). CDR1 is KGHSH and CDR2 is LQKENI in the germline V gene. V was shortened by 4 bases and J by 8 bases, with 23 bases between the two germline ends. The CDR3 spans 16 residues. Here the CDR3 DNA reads TGTGCCAGCTCACGCATCCGCTCGGAAAAAGGGGAAGGCTACACCTTC. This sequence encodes CASSRIRSEKGEGYTF.

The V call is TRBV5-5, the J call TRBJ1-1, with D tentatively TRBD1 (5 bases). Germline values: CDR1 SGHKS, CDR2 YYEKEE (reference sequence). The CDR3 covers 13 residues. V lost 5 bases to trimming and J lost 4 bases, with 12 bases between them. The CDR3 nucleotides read TGTGCCAGCAGGACAGTTCCAACCACTGAAGCTTTCTTT. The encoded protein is CASRTVPTTEAFF.

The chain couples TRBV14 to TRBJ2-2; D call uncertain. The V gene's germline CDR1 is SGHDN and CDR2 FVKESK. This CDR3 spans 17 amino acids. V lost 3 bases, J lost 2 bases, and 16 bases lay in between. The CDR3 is CASSHSRTYPNTGELFF. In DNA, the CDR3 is TGTGCCAGCAGCCATTCCCGAACCTATCCTAACACCGGGGAGCTGTTTTTT.

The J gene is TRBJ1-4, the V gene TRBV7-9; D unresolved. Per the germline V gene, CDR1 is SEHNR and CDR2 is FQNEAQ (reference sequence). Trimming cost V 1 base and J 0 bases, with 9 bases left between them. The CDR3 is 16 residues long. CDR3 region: CASSLGRTATNEKLFF. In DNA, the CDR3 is TGTGCCAGCAGCTTAGGCCGCACAGCAACTAATGAAAAACTGTTTTTT.

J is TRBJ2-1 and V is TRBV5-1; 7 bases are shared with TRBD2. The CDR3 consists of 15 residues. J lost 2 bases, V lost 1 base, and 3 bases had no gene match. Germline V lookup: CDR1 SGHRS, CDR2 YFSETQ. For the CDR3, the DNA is TGCGCCAGCAGCTTGCCTAGCGGCGCCTACAATGAGCAGTTCTTC. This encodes CASSLPSGAYNEQFF. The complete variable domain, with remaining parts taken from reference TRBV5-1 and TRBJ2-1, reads KAGVTQTPRYLIKTRGQQVTLSCSPISGHRSVSWYQQTPGQGLQFLFEYFSETQRNKGNFPGRFSGRQFSNSRSEMNVSTLELGDSALYLCASSLPSGAYNEQFFGPGTRLTVL.

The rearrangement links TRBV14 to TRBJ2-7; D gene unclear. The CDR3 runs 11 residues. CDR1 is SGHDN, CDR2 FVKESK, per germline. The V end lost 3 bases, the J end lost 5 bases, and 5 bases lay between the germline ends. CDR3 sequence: CASSHRNEQYF. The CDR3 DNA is TGTGCCAGCAGCCATCGGAACGAGCAGTACTTC.

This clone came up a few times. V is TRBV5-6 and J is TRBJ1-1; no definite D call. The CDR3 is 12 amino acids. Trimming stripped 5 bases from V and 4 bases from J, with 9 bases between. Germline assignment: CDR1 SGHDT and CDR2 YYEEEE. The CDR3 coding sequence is TGTGCCAGCAGTCGGACTATCACTGAAGCTTTCTTT. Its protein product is CASSRTITEAFF. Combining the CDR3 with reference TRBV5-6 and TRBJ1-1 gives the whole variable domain DAGVTQSPTHLIKTRGQQVTLRCSPKSGHDTVSWYQQALGQGPQFIFQYYEEEERQRGNFPDRFSGHQFPNYSSELNVNALLLGDSALYLCASSRTITEAFFGQGTRLTVV.